This TCR beta chain was recorded in a study of prognosis after radiotherapy for stage I lung cancer. This clonotype was detected only a few times. V gave up 6 bases and J gave up 7 bases; unmatched junction bases: 6. Germline loops: CDR1 MNHEY, CDR2 SVGEGT. This CDR3 has 14 residues. Amplicons of TCR beta CDR3 were generated from genomic DNA by two-round multiplex PCR. First-round PCR employed TRBV- and TRBJ-specific primers for each gene. TCRdb re-called the multiplex PCR reads with MiXCR, one entry per CDR3 protein. The sample has around 26,000 distinct CDR3 sequences, more than 35% seen once. This sequence joins TRBV6-2 or TRBV6-3 and TRBJ2-1; TRBD1 aligns across 10 bases. This sample comprised PBMCs, obtained before or after stereotactic body radiation therapy (not recorded which). The receptor comes from a donor aged 50 or older with non-small cell lung cancer. CDR3: CASSPGQGINEQFF. CDR3 nucleotide sequence: TGTGCCAGCAGCCCGGGACAGGGGATAAATGAGCAGTTCTTC.